The T cell receptor (beta chain) described here comes from a study of T cell repertoires in cytomegalovirus infection. In the study overall: Through public TCR beta signatures, both CMV infection and matching HLA type were indicated.

MiXCR, run by TCRdb on the reads, gives a single entry per CDR3 protein. Counted here are 150,000 to 200,000 distinct CDR3 sequences, less than 9.5% occurring once; the ten biggest clones make up about 4.6%. The CDR3 contains 16 residues. Germline V gene sequence: CDR1 MNHEY, CDR2 SMNVEV (reference sequence). The V gene end was trimmed by 6 bases and the J gene end by 3 bases; junction bases not matched to a gene: 9. A word on this clonotype: The conserved closing phenylalanine or tryptophan is absent in this CDR3, likely reflecting a read error.

The receptor's source is a human donor in good health (CMV status not recorded). Some clones in this sample may be carry-over from other donors' samples. Sequencing was done on a sample of PBMCs. The chain is built from TRBV27 and TRBJ2-2; 8 bases fit TRBD2. In nucleotides, the CDR3 is TGTGCCAGCAGGCCCGCCGGGGGGGAAGACACCGGGGAGCTGTTTTCT. This translates into CASRPAGGEDTGELFS.